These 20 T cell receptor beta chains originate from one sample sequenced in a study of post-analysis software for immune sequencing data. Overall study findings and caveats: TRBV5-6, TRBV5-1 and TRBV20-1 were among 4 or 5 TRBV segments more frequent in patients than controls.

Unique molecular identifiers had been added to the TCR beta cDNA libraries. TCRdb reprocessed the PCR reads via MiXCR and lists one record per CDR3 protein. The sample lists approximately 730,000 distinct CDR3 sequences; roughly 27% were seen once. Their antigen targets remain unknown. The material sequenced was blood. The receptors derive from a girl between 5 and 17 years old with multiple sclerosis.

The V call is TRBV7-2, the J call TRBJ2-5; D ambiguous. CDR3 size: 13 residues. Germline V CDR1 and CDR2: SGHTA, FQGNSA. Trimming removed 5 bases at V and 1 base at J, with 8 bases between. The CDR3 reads CASSPQSQETQYF. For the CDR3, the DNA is TGTGCCAGCAGCCCCCAAAGCCAAGAGACCCAGTACTTC.

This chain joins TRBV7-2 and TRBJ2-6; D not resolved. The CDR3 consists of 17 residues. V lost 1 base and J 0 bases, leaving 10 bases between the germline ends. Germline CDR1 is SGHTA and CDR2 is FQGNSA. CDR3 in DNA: TGTGCCAGCAGCTTAGTGGCCTTTCCCTCTGGGGCCAACGTCCTGACTTTC. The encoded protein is CASSLVAFPSGANVLTF.

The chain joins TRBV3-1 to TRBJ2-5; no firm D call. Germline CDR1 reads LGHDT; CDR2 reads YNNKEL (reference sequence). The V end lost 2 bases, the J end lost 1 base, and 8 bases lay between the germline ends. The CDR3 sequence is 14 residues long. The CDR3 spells CASSQRSIQETQYF. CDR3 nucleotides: TGTGCCAGCAGCCAACGGTCGATCCAAGAGACCCAGTACTTC.

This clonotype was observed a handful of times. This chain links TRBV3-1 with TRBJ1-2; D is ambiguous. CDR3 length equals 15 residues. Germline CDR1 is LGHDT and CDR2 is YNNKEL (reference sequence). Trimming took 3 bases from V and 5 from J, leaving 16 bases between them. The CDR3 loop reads CASSHHVSVNYGYTF. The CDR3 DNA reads TGTGCCAGCAGCCACCACGTATCGGTGAATTATGGCTACACCTTC.

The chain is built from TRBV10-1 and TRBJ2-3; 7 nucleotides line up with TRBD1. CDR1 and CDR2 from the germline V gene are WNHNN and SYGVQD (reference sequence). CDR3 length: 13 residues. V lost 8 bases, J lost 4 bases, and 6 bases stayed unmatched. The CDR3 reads CASGRQGADTQYF. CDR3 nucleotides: TGCGCCAGCGGAAGACAGGGCGCAGATACGCAGTATTTT.

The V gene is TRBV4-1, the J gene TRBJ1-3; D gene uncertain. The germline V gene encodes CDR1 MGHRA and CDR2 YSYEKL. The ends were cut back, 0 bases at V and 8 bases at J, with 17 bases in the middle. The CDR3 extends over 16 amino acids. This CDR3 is CASSQDDGSVVDTIYF. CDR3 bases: TGCGCCAGCAGCCAAGATGACGGCTCGGTGGTGGACACCATATATTTT.

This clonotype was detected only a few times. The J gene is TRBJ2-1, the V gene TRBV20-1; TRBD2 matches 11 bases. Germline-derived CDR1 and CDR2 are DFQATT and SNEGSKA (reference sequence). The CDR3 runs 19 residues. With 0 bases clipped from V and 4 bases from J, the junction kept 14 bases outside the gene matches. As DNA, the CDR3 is TGCAGTGCTAGAGATTTAGCCAGGGGGCCTAGCGGGGGGTACAATGAGCAGTTCTTC. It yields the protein CSARDLARGPSGGYNEQFF.

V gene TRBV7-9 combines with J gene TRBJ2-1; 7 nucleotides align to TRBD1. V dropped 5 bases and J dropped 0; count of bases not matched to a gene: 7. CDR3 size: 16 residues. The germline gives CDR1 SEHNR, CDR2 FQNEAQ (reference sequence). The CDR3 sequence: CASSGKTGNSYNEQFF. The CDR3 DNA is TGTGCCAGCAGCGGGAAGACAGGGAACTCCTACAATGAGCAGTTCTTC.

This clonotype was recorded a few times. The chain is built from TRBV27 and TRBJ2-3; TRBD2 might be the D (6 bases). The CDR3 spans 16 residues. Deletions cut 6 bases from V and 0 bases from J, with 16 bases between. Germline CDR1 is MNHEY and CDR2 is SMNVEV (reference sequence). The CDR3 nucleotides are TGTGCCAGCAGCCGAACCCTAGGAGGGAGCACAGATACGCAGTATTTT. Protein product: CASSRTLGGSTDTQYF.

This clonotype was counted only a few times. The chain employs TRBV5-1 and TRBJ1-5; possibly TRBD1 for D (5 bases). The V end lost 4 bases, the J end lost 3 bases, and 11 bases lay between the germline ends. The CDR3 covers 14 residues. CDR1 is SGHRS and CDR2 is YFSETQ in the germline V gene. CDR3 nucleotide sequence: TGCGCCAGCAGCCCCGGGACGGTCAATCAGCCCCAGCATTTT. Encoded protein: CASSPGTVNQPQHF.

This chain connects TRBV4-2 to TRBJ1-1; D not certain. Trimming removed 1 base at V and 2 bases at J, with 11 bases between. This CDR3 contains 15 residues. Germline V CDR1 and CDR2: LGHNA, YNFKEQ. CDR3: CASSQVLGGNTEAFF. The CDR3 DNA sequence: TGTGCCAGCAGCCAAGTTCTGGGCGGAAACACTGAAGCTTTCTTT.

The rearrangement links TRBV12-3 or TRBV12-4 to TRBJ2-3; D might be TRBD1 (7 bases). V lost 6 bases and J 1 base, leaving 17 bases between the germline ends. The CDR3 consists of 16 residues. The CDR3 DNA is TGTGCCAGCAGCCCCCCCAGGGGGGTGGGCACAGATACGCAGTATTTT. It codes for CASSPPRGVGTDTQYF.

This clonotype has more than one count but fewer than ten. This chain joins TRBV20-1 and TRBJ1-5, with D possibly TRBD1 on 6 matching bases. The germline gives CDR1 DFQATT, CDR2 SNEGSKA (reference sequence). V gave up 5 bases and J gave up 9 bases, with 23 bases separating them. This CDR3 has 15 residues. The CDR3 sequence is CSASNPGGGRRPQHF. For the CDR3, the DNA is TGCAGTGCTTCCAACCCCGGGGGGGGCAGACGGCCCCAGCATTTT.

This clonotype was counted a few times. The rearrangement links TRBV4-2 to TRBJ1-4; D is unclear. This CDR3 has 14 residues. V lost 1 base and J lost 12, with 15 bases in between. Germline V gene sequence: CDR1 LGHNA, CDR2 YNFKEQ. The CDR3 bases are TGTGCCAGCAGCCAAGGGTCCTTCACGGAGGAACTGTTTTTT. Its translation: CASSQGSFTEELFF.

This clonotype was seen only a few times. DNA of the CDR3: TGTGCCAGCAGTTCTAACAGGGGGTGGACCTACGAGCAGTACTTC. Protein product: CASSSNRGWTYEQYF. The chain has TRBV6-2 or TRBV6-3 and TRBJ2-7; 8 bases agree with TRBD1. The CDR3 contains 15 residues. V gave up 4 bases and J gave up 2 bases; unmatched junction bases: 7. Germline-derived CDR1 and CDR2 are MNHEY and SVGEGT.

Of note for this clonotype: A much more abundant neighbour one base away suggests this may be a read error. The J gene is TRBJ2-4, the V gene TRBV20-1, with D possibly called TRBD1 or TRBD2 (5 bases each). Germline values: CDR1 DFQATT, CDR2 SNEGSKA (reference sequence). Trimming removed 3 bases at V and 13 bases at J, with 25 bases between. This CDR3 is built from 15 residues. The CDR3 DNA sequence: TGCAGTGCTAGGGCCTTGGGGGATAACACCTACAAGCAGTACTTC. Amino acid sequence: CSARALGDNTYKQYF.

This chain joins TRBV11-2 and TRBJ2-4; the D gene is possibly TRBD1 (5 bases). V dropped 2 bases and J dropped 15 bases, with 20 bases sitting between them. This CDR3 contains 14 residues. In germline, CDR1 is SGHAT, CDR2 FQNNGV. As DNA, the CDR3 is TGTGCCAGCAGCTTAAGGGCAGGGCCGGGTCGCGCGTACTTC. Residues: CASSLRAGPGRAYF.

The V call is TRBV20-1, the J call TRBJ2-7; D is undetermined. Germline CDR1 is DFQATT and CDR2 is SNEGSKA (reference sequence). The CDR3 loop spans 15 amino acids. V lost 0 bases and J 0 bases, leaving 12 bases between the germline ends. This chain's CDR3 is CSAREGSANSYEQYF. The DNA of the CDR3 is TGCAGTGCTAGAGAGGGTTCGGCGAACTCCTACGAGCAGTACTTC.

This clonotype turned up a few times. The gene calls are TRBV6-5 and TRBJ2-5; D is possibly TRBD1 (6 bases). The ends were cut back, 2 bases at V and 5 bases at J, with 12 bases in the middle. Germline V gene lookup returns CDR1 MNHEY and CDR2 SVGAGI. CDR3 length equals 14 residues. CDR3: CASSYGQPWETQYF. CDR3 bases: TGTGCCAGCAGTTACGGACAGCCTTGGGAGACCCAGTACTTC.

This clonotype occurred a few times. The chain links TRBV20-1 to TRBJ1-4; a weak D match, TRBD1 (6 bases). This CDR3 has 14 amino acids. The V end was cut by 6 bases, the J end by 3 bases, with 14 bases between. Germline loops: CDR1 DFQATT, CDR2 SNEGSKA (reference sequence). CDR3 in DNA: TGCAGTGCACCGGCGGGGGCGGCTAATGAAAAACTGTTTTTT. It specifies CSAPAGAANEKLFF.